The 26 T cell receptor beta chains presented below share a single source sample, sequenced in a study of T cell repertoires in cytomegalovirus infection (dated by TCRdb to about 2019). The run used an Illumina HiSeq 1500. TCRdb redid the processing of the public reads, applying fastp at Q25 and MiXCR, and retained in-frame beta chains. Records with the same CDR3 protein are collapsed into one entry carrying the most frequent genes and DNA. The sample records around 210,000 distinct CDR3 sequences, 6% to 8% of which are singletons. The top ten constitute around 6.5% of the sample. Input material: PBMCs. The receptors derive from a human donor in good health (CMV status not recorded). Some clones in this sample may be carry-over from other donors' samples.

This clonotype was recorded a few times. As DNA, the CDR3 is TGTGCCATCAGTCCCGGGACAGGGTCCTACGAGCAGTACTTC. It yields the protein CAISPGTGSYEQYF. V usage is TRBV10-3 and J usage is TRBJ2-7; 9 bases are a match to TRBD1. The CDR3 extends over 14 amino acids. Germline lookup yields CDR1 ENHRY and CDR2 SYGVKD. J was trimmed by 1 base and V by 5 bases; bases with no gene match: 3.

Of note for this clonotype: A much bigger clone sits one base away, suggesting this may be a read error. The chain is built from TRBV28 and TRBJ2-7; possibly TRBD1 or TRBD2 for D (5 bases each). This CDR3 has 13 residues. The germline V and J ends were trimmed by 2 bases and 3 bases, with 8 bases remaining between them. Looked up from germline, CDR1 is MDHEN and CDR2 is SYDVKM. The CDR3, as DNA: TGTGCCAGCAGTTTAATGGGGGTCTACGAGCAGTACTTC. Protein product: CASSLMGVYEQYF.

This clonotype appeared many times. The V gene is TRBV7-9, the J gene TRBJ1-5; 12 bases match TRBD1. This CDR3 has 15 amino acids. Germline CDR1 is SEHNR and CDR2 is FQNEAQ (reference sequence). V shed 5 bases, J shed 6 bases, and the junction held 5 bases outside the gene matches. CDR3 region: CASSAGTGGVQPQHF. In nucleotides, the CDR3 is TGTGCCAGCAGCGCCGGGACAGGGGGCGTTCAGCCCCAGCATTTT.

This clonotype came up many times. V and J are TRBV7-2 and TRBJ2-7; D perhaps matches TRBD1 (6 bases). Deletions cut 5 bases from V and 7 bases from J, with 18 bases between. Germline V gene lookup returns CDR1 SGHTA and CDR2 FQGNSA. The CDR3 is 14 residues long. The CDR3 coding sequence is TGTGCCAGCAGCGAGACAGGTAGCCCCAGAGAGCAGTACTTC. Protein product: CASSETGSPREQYF.

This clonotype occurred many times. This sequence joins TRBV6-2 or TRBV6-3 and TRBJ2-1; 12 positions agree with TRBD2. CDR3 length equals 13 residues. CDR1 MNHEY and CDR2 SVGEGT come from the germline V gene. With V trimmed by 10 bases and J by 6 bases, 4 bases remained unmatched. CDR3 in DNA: TGTGCCACCCTAGCGGGGGGGCCCAATGAGCAGTTCTTC. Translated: CATLAGGPNEQFF.

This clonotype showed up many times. This CDR3 is CSARDPQGVNEKLFF. The CDR3 nucleotides read TGCAGTGCTAGAGATCCGCAGGGGGTTAATGAAAAACTGTTTTTT. V is TRBV20-1 and J is TRBJ1-4, with 7 positions matching TRBD1. Germline V lookup: CDR1 DFQATT, CDR2 SNEGSKA (reference sequence). V was clipped by 0 bases and J by 4 bases; unmatched bases: 5. This CDR3 is built from 15 residues.

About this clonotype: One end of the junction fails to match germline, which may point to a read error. CDR3 nucleotide sequence: TGTGCCAGCGGCTCCCAGGGATATAACTACGGCTACACCTTC. It specifies CASGSQGYNYGYTF. The gene calls are TRBV7-2 and TRBJ1-2, with D possibly matching TRBD1 (5 bases). From germline, CDR1 is SGHTA and CDR2 FQGNSA. The CDR3 has 14 amino acids.

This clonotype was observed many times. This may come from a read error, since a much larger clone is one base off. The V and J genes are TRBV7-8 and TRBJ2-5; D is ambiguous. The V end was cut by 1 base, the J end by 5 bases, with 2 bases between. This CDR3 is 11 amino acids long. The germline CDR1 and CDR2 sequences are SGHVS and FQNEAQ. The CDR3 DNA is TGTGCCAGCAGCTTAGATGAGACCCAGTACTTC. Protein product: CASSLDETQYF.

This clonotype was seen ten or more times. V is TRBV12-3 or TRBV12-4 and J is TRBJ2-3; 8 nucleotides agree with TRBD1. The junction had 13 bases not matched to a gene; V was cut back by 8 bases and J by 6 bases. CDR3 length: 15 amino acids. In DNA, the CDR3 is TGTGCCAGCGGGCCGACAGGGGTGGTAGGGGATACGCAGTATTTT. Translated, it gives CASGPTGVVGDTQYF.

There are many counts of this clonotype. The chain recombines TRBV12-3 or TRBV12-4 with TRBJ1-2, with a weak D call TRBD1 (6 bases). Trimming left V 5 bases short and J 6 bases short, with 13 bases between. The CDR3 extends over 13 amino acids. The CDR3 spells CASSPTGENGYTF. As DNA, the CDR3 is TGTGCCAGCAGTCCGACAGGAGAGAATGGCTACACCTTC.

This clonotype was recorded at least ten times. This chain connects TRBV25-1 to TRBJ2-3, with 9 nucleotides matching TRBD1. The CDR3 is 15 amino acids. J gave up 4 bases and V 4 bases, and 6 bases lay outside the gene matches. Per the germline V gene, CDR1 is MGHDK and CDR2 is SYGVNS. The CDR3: CASSADRGDADTQYF. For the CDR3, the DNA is TGTGCCAGCAGTGCCGACAGGGGGGACGCAGATACGCAGTATTTT. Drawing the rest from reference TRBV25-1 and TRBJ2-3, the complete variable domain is EADIYQTPRYLVIGTGKKITLECSQTMGHDKMYWYQQDPGMELHLIHYSYGVNSTEKGDLSSESTVSRIRTEHFPLTLESARPSHTSQYLCASSADRGDADTQYFGPGTRLTVL.

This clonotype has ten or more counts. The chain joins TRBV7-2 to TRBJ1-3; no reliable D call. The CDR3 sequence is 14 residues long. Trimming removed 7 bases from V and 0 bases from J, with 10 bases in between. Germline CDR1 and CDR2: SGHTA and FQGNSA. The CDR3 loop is CASKTEVSGNTIYF. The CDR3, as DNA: TGTGCCAGCAAAACAGAAGTCTCTGGAAACACCATATATTTT.

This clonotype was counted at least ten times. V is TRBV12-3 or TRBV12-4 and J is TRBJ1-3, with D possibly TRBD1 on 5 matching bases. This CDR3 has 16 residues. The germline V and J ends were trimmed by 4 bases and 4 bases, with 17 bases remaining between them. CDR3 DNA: TGTGCCAGCAGTTCCCGAAATCTGGGGGGAGGAAACACCATATATTTT. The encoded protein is CASSSRNLGGGNTIYF.

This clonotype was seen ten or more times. DNA for the CDR3: TGTGCCAGCAGCTCGGCCAGACAGGGGGCGAACACTGAAGCTTTCTTT. Its translation: CASSSARQGANTEAFF. The chain has TRBV7-9 and TRBJ1-1; 10 nucleotides match TRBD1. CDR1 and CDR2 from the germline V gene are SEHNR and FQNEAQ (reference sequence). V shed 4 bases and J 1 base; nucleotides not matched to a gene: 6. The CDR3 sequence is 16 residues long.

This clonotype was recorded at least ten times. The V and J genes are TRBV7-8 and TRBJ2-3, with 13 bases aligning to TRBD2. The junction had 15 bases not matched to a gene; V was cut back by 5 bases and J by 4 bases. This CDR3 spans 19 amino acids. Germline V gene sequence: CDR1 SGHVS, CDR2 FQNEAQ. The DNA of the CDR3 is TGTGCCAGCAGCCCAGGACTAGCGGGGGCCCACGGGGTGTCAGATACGCAGTATTTT. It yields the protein CASSPGLAGAHGVSDTQYF.

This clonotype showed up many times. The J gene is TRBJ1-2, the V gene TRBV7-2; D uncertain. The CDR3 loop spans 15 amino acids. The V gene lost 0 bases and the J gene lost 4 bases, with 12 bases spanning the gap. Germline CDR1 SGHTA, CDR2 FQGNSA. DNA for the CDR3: TGTGCCAGCAGCTTAGCGTCGTCGGGCCTCTATGGCTACACCTTC. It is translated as CASSLASSGLYGYTF.

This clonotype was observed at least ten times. The CDR3: CSVEKGGIASYNEQFF. CDR3 DNA: TGCAGCGTTGAAAAGGGGGGTATAGCCTCCTACAATGAGCAGTTCTTC. The chain joins TRBV29-1 to TRBJ2-1, with D perhaps matching TRBD1 or TRBD2 (6 bases each). The germline V gene has CDR1 SQVTM and CDR2 ANQGSEA. The CDR3 extends over 16 amino acids. Deletions cut 2 bases from V and 0 bases from J, with 14 bases between.

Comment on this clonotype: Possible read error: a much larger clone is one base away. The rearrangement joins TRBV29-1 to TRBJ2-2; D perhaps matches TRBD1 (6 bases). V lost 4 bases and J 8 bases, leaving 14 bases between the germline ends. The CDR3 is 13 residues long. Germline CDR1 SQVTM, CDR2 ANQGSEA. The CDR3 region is CSVGGDTEGELFF. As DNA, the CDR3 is TGCAGCGTTGGAGGGGACACTGAGGGGGAGCTGTTTTTT.

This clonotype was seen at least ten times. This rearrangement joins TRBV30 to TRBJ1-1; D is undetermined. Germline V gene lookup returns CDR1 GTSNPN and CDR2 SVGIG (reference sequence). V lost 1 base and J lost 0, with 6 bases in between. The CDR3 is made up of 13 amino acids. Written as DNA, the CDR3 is TGTGCCTGGAGTGGGCAGATGAACACTGAAGCTTTCTTT. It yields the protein CAWSGQMNTEAFF.

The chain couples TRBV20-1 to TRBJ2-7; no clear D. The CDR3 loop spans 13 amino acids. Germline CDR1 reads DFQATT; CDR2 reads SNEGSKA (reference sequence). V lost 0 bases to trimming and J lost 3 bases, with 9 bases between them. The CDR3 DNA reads TGCAGTGCTAGAGATCTCCGCGGCTACGAGCAGTACTTC. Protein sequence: CSARDLRGYEQYF.

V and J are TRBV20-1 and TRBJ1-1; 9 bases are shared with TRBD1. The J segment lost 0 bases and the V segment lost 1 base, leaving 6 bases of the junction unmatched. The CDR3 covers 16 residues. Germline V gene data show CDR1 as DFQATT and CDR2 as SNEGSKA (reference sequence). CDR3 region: CSARVPGQGMNTEAFF. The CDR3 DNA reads TGCAGTGCTAGAGTCCCGGGACAGGGAATGAACACTGAAGCTTTCTTT.

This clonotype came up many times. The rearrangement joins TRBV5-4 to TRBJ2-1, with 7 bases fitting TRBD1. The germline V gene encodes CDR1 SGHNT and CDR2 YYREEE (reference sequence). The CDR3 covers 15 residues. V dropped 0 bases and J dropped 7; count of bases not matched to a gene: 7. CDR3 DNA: TGTGCCAGCAGCTTGGGGACAGGTATAGTAAATGAGCAGTTCTTC. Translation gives CASSLGTGIVNEQFF.

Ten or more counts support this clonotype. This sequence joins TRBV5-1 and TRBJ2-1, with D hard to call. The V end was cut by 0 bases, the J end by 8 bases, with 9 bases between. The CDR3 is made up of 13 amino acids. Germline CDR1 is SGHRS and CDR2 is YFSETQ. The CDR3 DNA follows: TGCGCCAGCAGCTTGGTGGTGTATGATGAGCAGTTCTTC. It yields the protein CASSLVVYDEQFF.

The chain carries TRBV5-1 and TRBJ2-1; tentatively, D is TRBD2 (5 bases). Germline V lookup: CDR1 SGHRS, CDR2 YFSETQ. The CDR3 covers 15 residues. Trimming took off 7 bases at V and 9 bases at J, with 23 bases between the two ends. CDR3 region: CASYESNSRAGEQFF. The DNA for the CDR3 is TGCGCCAGCTATGAGTCGAACTCCCGGGCGGGTGAGCAGTTCTTC.

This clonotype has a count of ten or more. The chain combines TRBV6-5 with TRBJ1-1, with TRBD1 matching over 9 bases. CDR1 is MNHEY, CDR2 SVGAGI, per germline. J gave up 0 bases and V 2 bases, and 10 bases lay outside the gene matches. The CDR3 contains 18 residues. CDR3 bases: TGTGCCAGCAGTTACCAAACGACAGGGGGGGTATTGAACACTGAAGCTTTCTTT. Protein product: CASSYQTTGGVLNTEAFF.

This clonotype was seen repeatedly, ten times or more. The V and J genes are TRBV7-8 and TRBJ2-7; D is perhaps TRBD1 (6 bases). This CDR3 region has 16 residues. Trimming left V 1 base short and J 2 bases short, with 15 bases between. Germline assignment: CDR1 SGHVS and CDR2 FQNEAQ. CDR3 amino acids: CASSLEVARGAYEQYF. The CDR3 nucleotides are TGTGCCAGCAGCTTAGAGGTTGCCAGGGGCGCCTACGAGCAGTACTTC. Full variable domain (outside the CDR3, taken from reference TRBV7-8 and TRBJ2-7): GAGVSQSPRYKVAKRGQDVALRCDPISGHVSLFWYQQALGQGPEFLTYFQNEAQLDKSGLPSDRFFAERPEGSVSTLKIQRTQQEDSAVYLCASSLEVARGAYEQYFGPGTRLTVT.